This T cell receptor beta chain was recovered during a study of T cell changes during pregnancy in multiple sclerosis. TCRdb's copy holds only in-frame clones and misses some; the assay was immunoSEQ multiplex PCR. The data contain fewer than 80,000 clones, about 92% of them singletons. The germline V gene encodes CDR1 SGHRS and CDR2 YFSETQ. The CDR3 extends over 14 amino acids. The V and J ends lost 7 bases and 3 bases respectively, with 13 bases between them. The receptor comes from a female donor in good health, enrolled as a control in a pregnancy study. V gene TRBV5-1 combines with J gene TRBJ2-2; TRBD2 is a possible D gene (6 bases). Sequences were derived from peripheral blood, sampled in the third trimester of pregnancy. CDR3 amino acids: CASRDSGYTGELFF. Written as DNA, the CDR3 is TGCGCCAGCCGCGATAGCGGCTACACCGGGGAGCTGTTTTTT. Filled out from reference TRBV5-1 and TRBJ2-2, the complete variable domain reads KAGVTQTPRYLIKTRGQQVTLSCSPISGHRSVSWYQQTPGQGLQFLFEYFSETQRNKGNFPGRFSGRQFSNSRSEMNVSTLELGDSALYLCASRDSGYTGELFFGEGSRLTVL.